In this sample, the clone carrying this T cell receptor (beta chain) turned up many times. The antigen is undetermined. Germline V lookup: CDR1 SGHNT, CDR2 YYREEE (reference sequence). The CDR3 totals 13 residues. The V and J ends lost 1 base and 6 bases respectively, with 8 bases between them. The sample originates from a study of beta chain features in type 1 diabetes. Overall study findings and caveats: The naive, central memory and Treg TCRB repertoires of patients appeared to be more similar to one another than those of healthy donors. A potential influence of HLA type upon TCRB rearrangement remained unresolved herein. VDJ junctions in type 1 diabetes patients carried more deletions and fewer insertions.

Since all of the isolated RNA was reverse transcribed, expressed TCRB transcripts were what got sequenced. The assay was immunoSEQ multiplex PCR, and TCRdb's table has in-frame clones only and misses some. The sample carries around 250,000 clones, around a quarter recorded once. V is TRBV5-4 and J is TRBJ2-1; perhaps D is TRBD1 or TRBD2 (5 bases each). This clonotype was sampled from a man younger than 40 in good health. The material sequenced was central memory CD4+ T cells from blood. The CDR3 here is CASSLIGANEQFF. The CDR3 bases are TGTGCCAGCAGCTTGATCGGGGCCAATGAGCAGTTCTTC.